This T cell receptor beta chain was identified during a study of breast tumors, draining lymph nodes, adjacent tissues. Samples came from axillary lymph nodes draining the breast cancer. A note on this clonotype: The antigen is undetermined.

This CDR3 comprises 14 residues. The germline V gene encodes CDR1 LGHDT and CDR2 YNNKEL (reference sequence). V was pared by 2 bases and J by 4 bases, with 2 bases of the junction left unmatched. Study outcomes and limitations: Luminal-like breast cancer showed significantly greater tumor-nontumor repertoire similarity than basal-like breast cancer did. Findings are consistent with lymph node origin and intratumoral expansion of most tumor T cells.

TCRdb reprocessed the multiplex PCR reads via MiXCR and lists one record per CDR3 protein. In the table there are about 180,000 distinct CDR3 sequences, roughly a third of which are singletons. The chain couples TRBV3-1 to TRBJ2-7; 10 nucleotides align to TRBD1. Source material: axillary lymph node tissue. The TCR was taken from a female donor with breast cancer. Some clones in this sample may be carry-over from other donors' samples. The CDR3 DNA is TGTGCCAGCAGCCAAAGGGACAGGGGATACGAGCAGTACTTC. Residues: CASSQRDRGYEQYF.